The 12 T cell receptor beta chains in this list originate from one sample, sequenced in a study of regulatory T cells in long-lasting Graves disease (dated by TCRdb to the early 2020s). The intended sense of this specimen's time point label: newly diagnosed GD, antithyroid drugs for less than 3 months. For both TCR sequencing and RNA sequencing, RNA was extracted from PBMCs using TRIzol. The method behind the library was multiplex PCR. The instrument given in TCRdb is Illumina HiSeq 4000. To build TCR beta libraries, CDR3 regions were amplified by Arm-PCR using iRepertoire HTBI primers. TCRdb trimmed public reads at Q25 via fastp, called clones via MiXCR and kept in-frame beta chains. One record per CDR3 amino acid sequence lists the most common genes and DNA. This sample comprises about 200,000 distinct CDR3 sequences, roughly 19% of them detected only once. About an eighth of the sample is in the top ten clones.

Separately, the same data were catalogued under a study of T cells in Graves' hyperthyroidism and ophthalmopathy.

The sample in question was peripheral blood mononuclear cells (PBMCs), obtained at new diagnosis, from a patient treated with antithyroid drugs. These receptors were obtained from a woman in her twenties or thirties with Graves disease. Donor details come from another sample of the same person, matched by shared clones.

In its sample, this clonotype was seen many times. This chain uses TRBV3-1 with TRBJ2-7; 14 nucleotides line up with TRBD2. The CDR3 has 14 amino acids. The V gene's germline CDR1 is LGHDT and CDR2 YNNKEL (reference sequence). The J segment lost 6 bases and the V segment lost 5 bases, leaving 3 bases of the junction unmatched. CDR3 bases: TGTGCCAGCAGCGGGACTAGCGGGAGTAGCGAGCAGTACTTC. Amino acids: CASSGTSGSSEQYF.

Comments on this clonotype: With only one base between it and a far larger clone, this is likely a read error. The chain links TRBV6-2 or TRBV6-3 to TRBJ1-6; 9 bases are a match to TRBD1. Germline-derived CDR1 and CDR2 are MNHEY and SVGEGT. The CDR3 spans 16 residues. The junction had 11 bases not matched to a gene; V was cut back by 8 bases and J by 6 bases. The CDR3 nucleotides read TGTGCCAGCGGTGACTTACCGGGACAGGGTAATTCACCCCTCCACTTT. It translates to CASGDLPGQGNSPLHF.

This clonotype has a count of ten or more. V gene TRBV19 combines with J gene TRBJ1-1; weak D call: TRBD1 (5 bases). This CDR3 is 12 amino acids long. V gave up 6 bases and J gave up 4 bases, with 9 bases separating them. From germline, CDR1 is LNHDA and CDR2 SQIVND (reference sequence). The CDR3 spells CASSAGSTEAFF. The CDR3 bases are TGTGCCAGTAGCGCAGGGTCCACTGAAGCTTTCTTT.

The genes are TRBV5-4 and TRBJ1-4; 7 positions agree with TRBD1. The CDR3 sequence is 12 residues long. Germline CDR1 and CDR2: SGHNT and YYREEE (reference sequence). V lost 5 bases and J lost 7; bases outside the gene matches: 2. CDR3 amino acids: CASRRQGEKLFF. The CDR3 nucleotides read TGTGCCAGCAGACGACAGGGTGAAAAACTGTTTTTT.

This clonotype was observed at least ten times. V usage is TRBV12-3 or TRBV12-4 and J usage is TRBJ1-2; 7 bases agree with TRBD1. After removal of 6 bases from V and 4 bases from J, the junction contained 11 bases not matched to a gene. CDR3 length equals 15 residues. CDR3 nucleotide sequence: TGTGCCAGCAGCCCGAAGACAGGGTGGCCCTATGGCTACACCTTC. Its translation is CASSPKTGWPYGYTF.

This clonotype occurred many times. J is TRBJ1-1 and V is TRBV7-2, with unresolved D. CDR1 SGHTA and CDR2 FQGNSA come from the germline V gene. This CDR3 comprises 14 residues. V shed 0 bases and J shed 10 bases, with 15 bases lying between them. CDR3 in amino acids: CASSLAPQRVAAFF. CDR3 DNA: TGTGCCAGCAGCTTAGCGCCCCAGAGGGTTGCAGCTTTCTTT.

This clonotype was counted at least ten times. The chain uses TRBV2 and TRBJ1-2; D is possibly TRBD1 (5 bases). Germline V CDR1 and CDR2: SNHLY, FYNNEI. Deletions cut 1 base from V and 3 bases from J, with 9 bases between. The CDR3 is 14 amino acids. The CDR3 DNA reads as TGTGCCAGCAGTGAAGAGGGGTGGGACTATGGCTACACCTTC. Translation gives CASSEEGWDYGYTF.

This clonotype was counted ten times or more. The V call is TRBV20-1, the J call TRBJ1-1; D not certain. V lost 6 bases and J 6 bases, leaving 11 bases between the germline ends. The germline V gene encodes CDR1 DFQATT and CDR2 SNEGSKA (reference sequence). The CDR3 is made up of 11 amino acids. This CDR3 reads CSAGLRAEAFF. In DNA form, the CDR3 reads TGCAGTGCCGGCCTAAGAGCTGAAGCTTTCTTT.

This clonotype was counted at least ten times. The chain has TRBV5-6 and TRBJ2-7; D is undetermined. This CDR3 comprises 13 residues. CDR1 and CDR2 (germline): SGHDT, YYEEEE. V dropped 2 bases and J dropped 7 bases, with 13 bases sitting between them. The CDR3 protein is CASSLTGLFEQYF. Written as DNA, the CDR3 is TGTGCCAGCAGCTTAACGGGTCTCTTTGAGCAGTACTTC.

In this sample, this clonotype turned up many times. The chain recombines TRBV20-1 with TRBJ2-2; possible D gene TRBD2, 5 bases. V was pared by 6 bases and J by 4 bases, with 18 bases between. Germline values: CDR1 DFQATT, CDR2 SNEGSKA (reference sequence). This CDR3 comprises 15 residues. CDR3 nucleotide sequence: TGCAGTGCGAGCGGTGCAGTCCGGGGCACCGGGGAGCTGTTTTTT. This codes for CSASGAVRGTGELFF.

There are many counts of this clonotype. This sequence joins TRBV28 and TRBJ1-2, with D possibly TRBD1 on 5 matching bases. Trimming took 6 bases from V and 7 from J, leaving 18 bases between them. The CDR3 contains 14 residues. The germline V gene encodes CDR1 MDHEN and CDR2 SYDVKM. The chain's CDR3 is CASRGPLPGTGYTF. DNA for the CDR3: TGTGCCAGCAGAGGGCCCCTCCCCGGGACTGGCTACACCTTC.

This clonotype was detected ten times or more. The V gene is TRBV30, the J gene TRBJ2-1; D possibly uses TRBD1 or TRBD2 (5 bases each). There are 15 residues in the CDR3. Germline CDR1 and CDR2: GTSNPN and SVGIG (reference sequence). V shed 2 bases and J shed 2 bases, with 13 bases lying between them. The CDR3 sequence: CAWSISRDPYNEQFF. The CDR3 nucleotides read TGTGCCTGGAGTATTAGCCGGGACCCCTACAATGAGCAGTTCTTC.